What follows describes a single TCR beta chain. Its antigen is still unknown. Sequencing used immunoSEQ multiplex PCR; TCRdb keeps in-frame clones, though not all of them. The data hold 6,000 to 8,500 clones, with around 50% observed a single time. The sample is drawn from a study of neoadjuvant anti-PD-1 for oral cavity cancer. Turning to the study itself: Patients mostly received three to four biweekly nivolumab doses at 3 mg/kg before surgery. Patients without progression received a fourth nivolumab dose around day 43, then surgical resection on days 50-56.

General study results and limits: Pretreatment Treg/Th17 ratio correlated inversely with post-treatment tumor clonality.

The clonotype originates from a person aged 40 to 85 with oral cavity squamous cell carcinoma. The sequences come from tumor tissue, collected before nivolumab (anti-PD-1) treatment.

CDR3 DNA sequence: TGTGCCAGCAGCTTAGGAAGGTGGGGTGAAAAACTGTTTTTT. Translated: CASSLGRWGEKLFF. This rearrangement joins TRBV7-9 to TRBJ1-4, with D uncertain. The CDR3 totals 14 residues. Trimming removed 1 base at V and 7 bases at J, with 10 bases between. Germline loops: CDR1 SEHNR, CDR2 FQNEAQ (reference sequence).